The clone carrying this TCR beta chain was seen a handful of times. The target antigen is unknown. This sample was included in a study of T cell responses to AZD1222 COVID-19 vaccine. Notes on the study in general: The sample set comprised mostly white British donors with more females, and clonal diversity was possibly underestimated. Only after the peak T cell response were repertoires sampled.

The CDR3 contains 14 residues. Between the trimmed V and J ends, which lost 10 bases and 3 bases, there was a span of 15 bases. Germline CDR1 reads LNHDA; CDR2 reads SQIVND (reference sequence). This table comes from immunoSEQ multiplex PCR, and its TCRdb copy is limited to in-frame clones, with some not included. In the table there are some 110,000 clones, around nine tenths of which are singletons. Second doses were pooled across both intervals (about 4 or about 12 weeks). J is TRBJ2-2 and V is TRBV19; TRBD1 might be the D (5 bases). The clonotype was recovered from an adult who received the AZD1222 COVID-19 vaccine. This material consisted of peripheral blood, taken 28 days after the second AZD1222 dose. CDR3 in DNA: TGTGCCATCAAGGCGACAGCGTACACCGGGGAGCTGTTTTTT. It yields the protein CAIKATAYTGELFF.